This is a list of T cell receptor beta chains from one sample in a study of blood T cell repertoires in COVID-19. Using immunoSEQ multiplex PCR, the repertoire was profiled, and TCRdb retains in-frame clones only, with some absent. The table lists hundreds of thousands of clones, about 85% of them singletons. The sequenced sample was peripheral blood. These receptor sequences come from a man between 18 and 29 years old with active or convalescent COVID-19. CDR3s include the opening cysteine and the closing phenylalanine or tryptophan. Each record gives: V gene, CDR3 protein.

>TRBV5-8
CASSLVGNSGANVLTF
>TRBV20-1
CSASSADSYNEQFF
>TRBV6-5
CASSYSPSGVSYEQYF
>TRBV19
CASSIGANSPLHF
>TRBV27
CASSPTTGTGEKLFF
>TRBV6-2/TRBV6-3
CASSPGTGGPNYGYTF
>TRBV6-2/TRBV6-3
CASSWGQETEAFF
>TRBV2
CASSESSGNHYEQYF
>TRBV4-3
CASSQEWDRNSEAFF
>TRBV4-2
CASSQGSGRMSYEQYF
>TRBV19
CASSLTGPNTEAFF